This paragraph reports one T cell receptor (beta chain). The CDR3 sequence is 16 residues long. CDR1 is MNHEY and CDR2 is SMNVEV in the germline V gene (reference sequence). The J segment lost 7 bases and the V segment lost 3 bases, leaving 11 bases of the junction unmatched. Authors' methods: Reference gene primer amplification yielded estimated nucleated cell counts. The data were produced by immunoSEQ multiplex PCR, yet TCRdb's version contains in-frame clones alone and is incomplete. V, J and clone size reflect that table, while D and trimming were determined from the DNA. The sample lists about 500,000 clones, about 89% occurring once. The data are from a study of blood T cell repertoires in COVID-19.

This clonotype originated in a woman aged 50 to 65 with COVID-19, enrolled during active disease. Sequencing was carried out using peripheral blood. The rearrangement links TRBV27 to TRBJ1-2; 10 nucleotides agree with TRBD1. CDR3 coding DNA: TGTGCCAGCAGTTTTTTTCGCGACAGGGGGCTAATTGGCTACACCTTC. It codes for CASSFFRDRGLIGYTF.